This T cell receptor (beta chain) was sequenced for a study of human T cells and chemical hapten exposure. About the study: DPC 0.01% went on the upper back by patch test, with reading at 6 days. Recorded diagnoses among the mostly female patients were alopecia areata, totalis or universalis. Study-wide points: The number of TCRs above 1 in 1000 frequency did not change after DPC sensitization.

As to time point: pre-sensitization, week 0. Treatment of the sample: therapeutic diphenylcyclopropenone sensitization with weekly scalp DPC. TCRdb re-derived calls from the RACE reads in MiXCR, one entry per CDR3 protein. This table has about 80,000 distinct CDR3 sequences, 14% appearing once. V lost 6 bases to trimming and J lost 3 bases, with 21 bases between them. The CDR3 length is 17 residues. Germline V gene lookup returns CDR1 MDHEN and CDR2 SYDVKM. This clonotype was detected a few times. Its antigen is unknown. The TCR sequence derives from a woman in her fifties or sixties with alopecia areata. Some clones in this sample may be carry-over from other donors' samples. The V gene is TRBV28, the J gene TRBJ2-4; maybe TRBD1 (6 bases). Specimen: whole blood, collected in connection with sensitization to the hapten diphenylcyclopropenone (DPC). This CDR3 reads CASSSLTGKDGKNIQYF. The CDR3 bases are TGTGCCAGCAGCTCCTTAACAGGGAAGGACGGCAAAAACATTCAGTACTTC.